These 22 T cell receptor beta chains came from one sample sequenced in a study. TCRdb reanalysed the 5' RACE reads using MiXCR and keeps one entry per CDR3 protein. The sample consists of tens of thousands of distinct CDR3 sequences, around 26% of them appearing once. The sequencing input was naive CD4+ T cells sorted from blood. Noted subset: naive CD4+ T cells, CD4+CD45RA+CD25-. The receptors were sampled from a female donor with breast cancer.

V usage is TRBV12-3 or TRBV12-4 and J usage is TRBJ1-2, with D possibly TRBD1 on 5 matching bases. The CDR3 has 14 residues. Trimming removed 6 bases from V and 8 bases from J, with 19 bases in between. As DNA, the CDR3 is TGTGCCAGCAGCACCCGCGGAGGGGCGGTCGGCTACACCTTC. The encoded protein is CASSTRGGAVGYTF.

The chain combines TRBV25-1 with TRBJ2-5; 9 bases match TRBD1. Germline V gives CDR1 MGHDK, CDR2 SYGVNS. This CDR3 contains 15 residues. V trimming: 3 bases; J trimming: 5 bases; junction bases outside the gene matches: 7. The CDR3: CASSDPLQGAETQYF. CDR3 sequence (DNA): TGTGCCAGCAGTGATCCCCTACAGGGGGCTGAGACCCAGTACTTC.

V is TRBV20-1 and J is TRBJ2-5; D not resolved. Germline V gene sequence: CDR1 DFQATT, CDR2 SNEGSKA (reference sequence). Trimming removed 7 bases at V and 5 bases at J, with 17 bases between. The CDR3 runs to 13 residues. CDR3 sequence reads: CSGRPDGRETQYF. CDR3 sequence (DNA): TGCAGTGGCAGACCCGACGGTCGGGAGACCCAGTACTTC.

This chain links TRBV18 with TRBJ2-1; D uncertain. Trimming stripped 3 bases from V and 10 bases from J, with 7 bases between. This CDR3 comprises 11 residues. Germline V gene sequence: CDR1 KGHSH, CDR2 LQKENI. DNA for the CDR3: TGTGCCAGCTCACCGAAAGAAGAGCAGTTCTTC. As protein: CASSPKEEQFF.

This chain links TRBV20-1 with TRBJ2-1; D not certain. With 3 bases removed from V and 6 bases from J, the gap between germline ends came to 0 bases. This CDR3 contains 9 residues. The V gene's germline CDR1 is DFQATT and CDR2 SNEGSKA (reference sequence). Here the CDR3 reads CSASNEQFF. The DNA of the CDR3 is TGCAGTGCTAGCAATGAGCAGTTCTTC.

This clonotype came up a few times. V is TRBV7-9 and J is TRBJ1-1; D might be TRBD1 (5 bases). With 5 bases removed from V and 1 base from J, the gap between germline ends came to 17 bases. Germline values: CDR1 SEHNR, CDR2 FQNEAQ (reference sequence). The CDR3 is made up of 16 amino acids. This chain's CDR3 is CASSRRLHTGNTEAFF. For the CDR3, the DNA is TGTGCCAGCAGCAGGCGCCTCCATACAGGGAACACTGAAGCTTTCTTT.

This clonotype was counted at least ten times. The chain couples TRBV20-1 to TRBJ1-1; D perhaps matches TRBD1 (5 bases). Deletions cut 1 base from V and 5 bases from J, with 11 bases between. CDR1 and CDR2 (germline): DFQATT, SNEGSKA (reference sequence). The CDR3 runs 13 residues. CDR3 DNA: TGCAGTGCTAGAGGGAGCAGGGTGACTGAAGCTTTCTTT. Protein product: CSARGSRVTEAFF.

This rearrangement joins TRBV6-2 or TRBV6-3 to TRBJ2-7; 8 nucleotides align to TRBD1. The CDR3 runs to 16 residues. Germline assignment: CDR1 MNHEY and CDR2 SVGEGT. The ends lost 6 bases at V and 5 bases at J; junction bases unmatched: 15. CDR3 nucleotide sequence: TGTGCCAGCAGCTTAGCAGGGGGCGGGTTCGCAAACGAGCAGTACTTC. Encoded protein: CASSLAGGGFANEQYF.

The sample holds many counts of this clonotype. The chain combines TRBV4-2 with TRBJ2-5; D gene ambiguous. The CDR3 loop spans 14 amino acids. Germline-derived CDR1 and CDR2 are LGHNA and YNFKEQ. V lost 0 bases and J lost 5, with 10 bases in between. The CDR3 reads CASSQDSARETQYF. The CDR3 nucleotides read TGTGCCAGCAGCCAAGACTCGGCGCGGGAGACCCAGTACTTC.

This clonotype occurred once. The chain has TRBV5-1 and TRBJ2-2; the D gene is possibly TRBD1 (6 bases). This CDR3 comprises 14 residues. Trimming took 3 bases from V and 7 from J, leaving 13 bases between them. Germline CDR1 reads SGHRS; CDR2 reads YFSETQ. CDR3 sequence: CASSSGAEIGELFF. The CDR3 DNA reads TGCGCCAGCAGCTCAGGGGCTGAGATCGGGGAGCTGTTTTTT.

This clonotype has more than one count but fewer than ten. The chain employs TRBV7-8 and TRBJ2-2, with 7 bases matching TRBD1. The CDR3 covers 17 residues. Per germline, CDR1 SGHVS and CDR2 FQNEAQ. The trim removed 4 bases at V and 7 bases at J, leaving 15 bases unmatched. CDR3 nucleotide sequence: TGTGCCAGCAGCTCCCGGCGTCCCGGGACAGCAGGCGGGGAGCTGTTTTTT. Amino acid sequence: CASSSRRPGTAGGELFF. The variable domain in full, with the rest retrieved from reference TRBV7-8 and TRBJ2-2, is GAGVSQSPRYKVAKRGQDVALRCDPISGHVSLFWYQQALGQGPEFLTYFQNEAQLDKSGLPSDRFFAERPEGSVSTLKIQRTQQEDSAVYLCASSSRRPGTAGGELFFGEGSRLTVL.

The CDR3 protein is CATSRGLLAANTGELFF. The DNA of the CDR3 is TGTGCCACCAGCAGAGGATTACTAGCGGCGAACACCGGGGAGCTGTTTTTT. This chain connects TRBV15 to TRBJ2-2, with 8 bases identical to TRBD2. This CDR3 is 17 amino acids long. V lost 1 base and J lost 0; bases outside the gene matches: 4. In germline, CDR1 is LNHNV, CDR2 YYDKDF (reference sequence).

This chain links TRBV12-3 or TRBV12-4 with TRBJ2-3, with 7 bases fitting TRBD2. The CDR3 has 14 amino acids. The V segment lost 6 bases and the J segment 1 base; nucleotides outside the gene matches: 4. The CDR3 loop reads CASSLLARTDTQYF. The CDR3 DNA sequence: TGTGCCAGCAGCTTACTAGCGCGCACAGATACGCAGTATTTT.

The table lists this clonotype with a few counts. One end of the junction is discordant with germline, which a read error may explain. V is TRBV6-1 and J is TRBJ1-2; the D gene is possibly TRBD1 (5 bases). CDR1 MNHNS and CDR2 SASEGT come from the germline V gene. The CDR3 runs to 14 residues. CDR3 loop: CAISGTQPSYGYTF. CDR3 DNA sequence: TGTGCCATCAGTGGGACCCAGCCCTCCTATGGCTACACCTTC.

This clonotype was detected only a few times. V is TRBV20-1 and J is TRBJ2-3; D remains ambiguous. The CDR3 is 15 residues long. Deletions cut 6 bases from V and 3 bases from J, with 19 bases between. CDR1 is DFQATT, CDR2 SNEGSKA, per germline (reference sequence). The CDR3 region is CSANGGRAGTDTQYF. Written as DNA, the CDR3 is TGCAGTGCAAACGGCGGACGGGCCGGGACAGATACGCAGTATTTT.

There are many counts of this clonotype. This chain connects TRBV4-2 to TRBJ1-1; no reliable D call. Germline V gene lookup returns CDR1 LGHNA and CDR2 YNFKEQ. The CDR3 has 13 residues. The germline V and J ends were trimmed by 3 bases and 4 bases, with 9 bases remaining between them. The chain's CDR3 is CASSHTQSTEAFF. CDR3 coding DNA: TGTGCCAGCAGCCACACCCAGTCCACTGAAGCTTTCTTT.

V usage is TRBV20-1 and J usage is TRBJ2-5, with 10 bases fitting TRBD2. This CDR3 comprises 14 residues. Germline V gene data show CDR1 as DFQATT and CDR2 as SNEGSKA (reference sequence). With V trimmed by 6 bases and J by 6 bases, 10 bases remained unmatched. The chain's CDR3 is CSANERGGLKTQYF. CDR3 nucleotides: TGCAGTGCCAATGAGCGGGGGGGGCTGAAGACCCAGTACTTC.

This sequence joins TRBV9 and TRBJ1-3; D is undetermined. The CDR3 spans 14 residues. V was cut by 0 bases and J by 0 bases, with 4 bases left in between. The germline V gene has CDR1 SGDLS and CDR2 YYNGEE. The CDR3: CASSVGDSGNTIYF. CDR3 nucleotide sequence: TGTGCCAGCAGCGTAGGGGACTCTGGAAACACCATATATTTT.

In its sample, this clonotype was seen a few times. V gene TRBV4-1 combines with J gene TRBJ2-1; D may be TRBD1 or TRBD2 (5 bases each). This CDR3 has 16 residues. Trimming shortened V by 4 bases and J by 0 bases, and 13 bases separated the two germline ends. From germline, CDR1 is MGHRA and CDR2 YSYEKL. CDR3 nucleotides: TGCGCCAGCAGCCCCGGGACGGAGAGCTCCTACAATGAGCAGTTCTTC. It translates to CASSPGTESSYNEQFF.

J is TRBJ2-7 and V is TRBV20-1; no reliable D call. CDR3 length: 11 amino acids. V lost 1 base and J 3 bases, leaving 4 bases between the germline ends. Germline V CDR1 and CDR2: DFQATT, SNEGSKA (reference sequence). CDR3 DNA sequence: TGCAGTGCTAGAGTAAGCTACGAGCAGTACTTC. Translating it yields CSARVSYEQYF.

The CDR3 DNA reads as TGCGCCAGCAGCGACCACGTGAACACTGAAGCTTTCTTT. This gives the protein CASSDHVNTEAFF. The chain uses TRBV5-1 and TRBJ1-1; D remains ambiguous. The V gene's germline CDR1 is SGHRS and CDR2 YFSETQ. The CDR3 is 13 residues long. Deletions cut 4 bases from V and 0 bases from J, with 7 bases between.

A note on this clonotype: One end of the junction is discordant with germline, which a read error may explain. The chain carries TRBV5-1 and TRBJ2-2; 8 positions match TRBD1. This CDR3 comprises 15 residues. Looked up from germline, CDR1 is SGHRS and CDR2 is YFSETQ. CDR3 residues: CASSLRSGGTGELLF. CDR3 DNA sequence: TGCGCCAGCAGCTTAAGGTCAGGGGGCACCGGGGAGCTGCTTTTT.